One and the same sample provided the 20 T cell receptor beta chains below, sequenced in a study of blood T cell repertoires in COVID-19. TCRdb's copy holds only in-frame clones and misses some; the assay was immunoSEQ multiplex PCR. The table records more than 300,000 clones, more than 80% of them present only once. Sequences were obtained from peripheral blood. The receptors derive from a man aged 18 to 30 who had recovered from COVID-19.

V is TRBV19 and J is TRBJ2-1, with TRBD1 identical over 7 bases. V trimming: 11 bases; J trimming: 3 bases; junction bases outside the gene matches: 7. The CDR3 sequence is 13 residues long. CDR1 LNHDA and CDR2 SQIVND come from the germline V gene (reference sequence). The CDR3 loop reads CAVQGESYNEQFF. DNA of the CDR3: TGTGCCGTCCAGGGGGAAAGCTACAATGAGCAGTTCTTC.

Points on this clone: The same CDR3 arises from other DNA sequences in this sample as well. This chain links TRBV27 with TRBJ1-1; D may be TRBD1 (6 bases). The CDR3 has 14 amino acids. Germline-derived CDR1 and CDR2 are MNHEY and SMNVEV (reference sequence). The V end was cut by 2 bases, the J end by 1 base, with 8 bases between. The CDR3 is CASSLARGNTEAFF. The CDR3 DNA reads as TGTGCCAGCAGTTTAGCCAGGGGGAACACTGAAGCTTTCTTT.

In nucleotides, the CDR3 is TGTGCCATCAGTGAGCAACAGGGGATGTCCGGAAACACCATATATTTT. It yields the protein CAISEQQGMSGNTIYF. The genes are TRBV10-3 and TRBJ1-3, with 7 bases identical to TRBD1. This CDR3 spans 16 amino acids. Germline CDR1 and CDR2: ENHRY and SYGVKD. Trimming removed 2 bases from V and 4 bases from J; junction bases left unmatched: 8.

This clone showed up just once. The J gene is TRBJ1-1, the V gene TRBV5-1; possible D gene TRBD1, 5 bases. The CDR3 loop spans 14 amino acids. Germline V lookup: CDR1 SGHRS, CDR2 YFSETQ. Trimming took 4 bases from V and 1 from J, leaving 11 bases between them. CDR3 amino acids: CASSTGQRNTEAFF. In nucleotides, the CDR3 is TGCGCCAGCAGCACTGGACAACGGAACACTGAAGCTTTCTTT.

The chain employs TRBV10-1 and TRBJ1-2; D call uncertain. The V gene lost 0 bases and the J gene lost 5 bases, with 7 bases spanning the gap. This CDR3 is 13 amino acids long. Looked up from germline, CDR1 is WNHNN and CDR2 is SYGVQD (reference sequence). This CDR3 reads CASSESKAYGYTF. The DNA of the CDR3 is TGCGCCAGCAGTGAGTCGAAAGCTTATGGCTACACCTTC.

The chain links TRBV21-1 to TRBJ1-1; TRBD1 reflects the table's D call only, with no check against the DNA. TRBV21-1 is an annotated pseudogene. This CDR3 has 15 amino acids. This chain's CDR3 is CASSTLTAMNTEAFF. The CDR3 bases are TGTGCCAGCAGCACGTTGACAGCTATGAACACTGAAGCTTTCTTT.

The chain is built from TRBV4-1 and TRBJ2-2; the D is unclear. Germline V gives CDR1 MGHRA, CDR2 YSYEKL. The CDR3 loop spans 12 amino acids. V lost 3 bases to trimming and J lost 8 bases, with 7 bases between them. The CDR3 spells CASSHSGGELFF. CDR3 nucleotides: TGCGCCAGCAGCCATAGTGGTGGGGAGCTGTTTTTT.

The V gene is TRBV3-1 (or the pseudogene TRBV3-2), the J gene TRBJ1-1, with D perhaps TRBD1 (6 bases). Trimming stripped 4 bases from V and 7 bases from J, with 13 bases between. CDR1 LGHDT and CDR2 YNNKEL come from the germline V gene (reference sequence). The CDR3 length is 13 residues. The CDR3, as DNA: TGTGCCAGCAGCCGAGGGGGAGGGCGTGAAGCTTTCTTT. It translates to CASSRGGGREAFF.

J is TRBJ1-6 and V is TRBV4-3; no clear D gene. Germline V gene sequence: CDR1 LGHNA, CDR2 YSLEER. This CDR3 has 16 amino acids. With 1 base removed from V and 0 bases from J, the gap between germline ends came to 7 bases. This CDR3 is CASSQGESSYNSPLHF. CDR3 bases: TGCGCCAGCAGCCAAGGAGAGAGCTCCTATAATTCACCCCTCCACTTT.

The V gene is TRBV6-1, the J gene TRBJ2-5, with a possible D match to TRBD1 (7 bases). V was shortened by 2 bases and J by 4 bases, with 11 bases between the two germline ends. Looked up from germline, CDR1 is MNHNS and CDR2 is SASEGT. This CDR3 is built from 14 residues. This CDR3 reads CASSERRGRETQYF. As DNA, the CDR3 is TGTGCCAGCAGTGAAAGGAGGGGGCGAGAGACCCAGTACTTC.

The gene calls are TRBV28 and TRBJ1-2, with D perhaps matching TRBD1 (5 bases). CDR3 length: 13 residues. Per germline, CDR1 MDHEN and CDR2 SYDVKM. V lost 5 bases and J 3 bases, leaving 10 bases between the germline ends. CDR3 residues: CASSPDRHYGYTF. The CDR3 bases are TGTGCCAGCAGTCCAGACAGACACTATGGCTACACCTTC.

CDR3 nucleotides: TGCGCCAGCAGCTTGCCTCCACTAGCGGGGACGACAGATACGCAGTATTTT. This encodes CASSLPPLAGTTDTQYF. The chain uses TRBV5-1 and TRBJ2-3; 10 bases are shared with TRBD2. The ends lost 1 base at V and 3 bases at J; junction bases unmatched: 8. Germline loops: CDR1 SGHRS, CDR2 YFSETQ. CDR3 size: 17 residues.

The J gene is TRBJ1-1, the V gene TRBV27, with D unresolved. V lost 0 bases to trimming and J lost 2 bases, with 10 bases between them. Germline assignment: CDR1 MNHEY and CDR2 SMNVEV (reference sequence). The CDR3 runs 15 residues. The CDR3 region is CASSLSRGVNTEAFF. CDR3 coding DNA: TGTGCCAGCAGTTTATCTCGGGGAGTCAACACTGAAGCTTTCTTT.

J is TRBJ1-2 and V is TRBV6-1, with a possible D match to TRBD1 (6 bases). Trimming left V 1 base short and J 2 bases short, with 14 bases between. Per the germline V gene, CDR1 is MNHNS and CDR2 is SASEGT. There are 16 residues in the CDR3. In DNA, the CDR3 is TGTGCCAGCAGTGAAGGGGCTGTACAGGGCAACTATGGCTACACCTTC. Translated, it gives CASSEGAVQGNYGYTF.

The rearrangement links TRBV27 to TRBJ1-3; TRBD1 aligns across 9 bases. V shed 5 bases and J 7 bases; nucleotides not matched to a gene: 12. The CDR3 is made up of 16 amino acids. The germline V gene has CDR1 MNHEY and CDR2 SMNVEV (reference sequence). In DNA, the CDR3 is TGTGCCAGCAGTCCCCGGGGACAGGGAATCACTAACACCATATATTTT. It encodes CASSPRGQGITNTIYF.

The V gene is TRBV3-1 (or the pseudogene TRBV3-2), the J gene TRBJ2-1; 10 bases agree with TRBD2. Trimming at V came to 3 bases and at J to 5 bases, leaving 4 bases not matched to a gene. In germline, CDR1 is LGHDT, CDR2 YNNKEL (reference sequence). The CDR3 has 15 residues. The DNA for the CDR3 is TGTGCCAGCAGCCAGACTAGCGGGTACCACAATGAGCAGTTCTTC. Amino acid sequence: CASSQTSGYHNEQFF.

This chain joins TRBV5-1 and TRBJ2-5, with 8 bases that match TRBD1. V gave up 0 bases and J gave up 2 bases; unmatched junction bases: 6. The length of the CDR3 is 16 residues. Germline V lookup: CDR1 SGHRS, CDR2 YFSETQ. The CDR3, as DNA: TGCGCCAGCAGCTTGGACACAGGGGGTTATCAAGAGACCCAGTACTTC. Amino acids: CASSLDTGGYQETQYF.

The chain couples TRBV5-1 to TRBJ2-4; 9 positions match TRBD2. Trimming cost V 1 base and J 3 bases; bases outside gene matches: 5. CDR1 and CDR2 (germline): SGHRS, YFSETQ. The CDR3 sequence is 16 residues long. DNA of the CDR3: TGCGCCAGCAGCTTGTTAGCGGGAGAGGGCAAAAACATTCAGTACTTC. It codes for CASSLLAGEGKNIQYF. Based on the CDR3 plus reference TRBV5-1 and TRBJ2-4, the full variable domain is KAGVTQTPRYLIKTRGQQVTLSCSPISGHRSVSWYQQTPGQGLQFLFEYFSETQRNKGNFPGRFSGRQFSNSRSEMNVSTLELGDSALYLCASSLLAGEGKNIQYFGAGTRLSVL.

The J gene is TRBJ2-5, the V gene TRBV7-9; D ambiguous. With 1 base removed from V and 1 base from J, the gap between germline ends came to 4 bases. CDR1 is SEHNR, CDR2 FQNEAQ, per germline (reference sequence). CDR3 length: 13 amino acids. The CDR3 coding sequence is TGTGCCAGCAGCTTAGACAGCCAAGAGACCCAGTACTTC. This gives the protein CASSLDSQETQYF.

This sequence joins TRBV7-9 and TRBJ2-7; 7 nucleotides match TRBD1. J was trimmed by 6 bases and V by 4 bases; bases with no gene match: 9. The V gene's germline CDR1 is SEHNR and CDR2 FQNEAQ (reference sequence). The CDR3 runs to 14 residues. The CDR3 region has the DNA TGTGCCAGCAGCTCCGGACAGGCCTTAGGCGAGCAGTACTTC. Protein: CASSSGQALGEQYF.